A single sample gave rise to the 27 T cell receptor beta chains below, sequenced in a study of T cell responses to AZD1222 COVID-19 vaccine. Data came from immunoSEQ multiplex PCR; TCRdb stores just in-frame clones and leaves some out. The sample has around 110,000 clones, just under 95% seen once. Specimen: peripheral blood, collected on day 0 of AZD1222 vaccination. These receptors were taken from an adult in good health.

The chain uses TRBV9 and TRBJ1-5, with D maybe TRBD1 (6 bases). This CDR3 has 15 amino acids. V lost 3 bases and J lost 0, with 10 bases in between. The V gene's germline CDR1 is SGDLS and CDR2 YYNGEE. In DNA form, the CDR3 reads TGTGCCAGCAGCGGGGACACTTATAGCAATCAGCCCCAGCATTTT. Encoded protein: CASSGDTYSNQPQHF.

The V and J genes are TRBV28 and TRBJ2-7, with D perhaps matching TRBD2 (5 bases). Germline CDR1 is MDHEN and CDR2 is SYDVKM. Deletions cut 8 bases from V and 5 bases from J, with 7 bases between. The CDR3 extends over 10 amino acids. CDR3 DNA sequence: TGTGCCAGCCAGAGGGACGAGCAGTACTTC. Translated, it gives CASQRDEQYF.

The chain couples TRBV2 to TRBJ2-7, with 7 positions matching TRBD1. Per germline, CDR1 SNHLY and CDR2 FYNNEI. The CDR3 contains 12 residues. With 7 bases clipped from V and 1 base from J, the junction kept 1 base outside the gene matches. CDR3 in DNA: TGTGCCAGCAAGGGACAGTCCTACGAGCAGTACTTC. Translation: CASKGQSYEQYF.

The CDR3 spells CASSLAWGLTEAFF. The CDR3 coding sequence is TGCGCCAGCAGCTTGGCCTGGGGGCTGACTGAAGCTTTCTTT. This rearrangement joins TRBV5-1 to TRBJ1-1, with a tentative D call TRBD1 (6 bases). There are 14 residues in the CDR3. V was cut by 0 bases and J by 5 bases, with 11 bases left in between. Germline V gene lookup returns CDR1 SGHRS and CDR2 YFSETQ.

The rearrangement uses TRBV5-1 and TRBJ2-1; D perhaps matches TRBD2 (6 bases). This CDR3 has 14 amino acids. Trimming stripped 4 bases from V and 7 bases from J, with 15 bases between. The germline gives CDR1 SGHRS, CDR2 YFSETQ. CDR3 residues: CASSVILGGNEQFF. CDR3 coding DNA: TGCGCCAGCAGCGTAATTCTTGGGGGGAATGAGCAGTTCTTC.

This clone was counted a single time. This chain links TRBV30 with TRBJ2-7; D might be TRBD1 (5 bases). The V gene's germline CDR1 is GTSNPN and CDR2 SVGIG (reference sequence). The CDR3 has 14 amino acids. Trimming removed 0 bases at V and 4 bases at J, with 13 bases between. CDR3 nucleotide sequence: TGTGCCTGGAGTGTACTCAGGGCGTCATACGAGCAGTACTTC. This sequence encodes CAWSVLRASYEQYF.

The chain is built from TRBV5-8 and TRBJ2-3; D is undetermined. The CDR3 spans 12 residues. Deletions cut 6 bases from V and 2 bases from J, with 7 bases between. Germline CDR1 and CDR2: SGHTS and YDEGEE. The chain's CDR3 is CASTRDTDTQYF. CDR3 in DNA: TGTGCCAGCACCCGAGACACAGATACGCAGTATTTT.

The CDR3: CASSRTSGSPNEQFF. CDR3 DNA: TGTGCCAGCAGCCGTACTAGCGGGAGTCCGAATGAGCAGTTCTTC. The chain employs TRBV6-2 or TRBV6-3 and TRBJ2-1; 11 bases are shared with TRBD2. Germline CDR1 MNHEY, CDR2 SVGEGT. The CDR3 loop spans 15 amino acids. Trimming cost V 6 bases and J 7 bases; bases outside gene matches: 8.

V usage is TRBV4-1 and J usage is TRBJ2-2; D not certain. In germline, CDR1 is MGHRA, CDR2 YSYEKL. V lost 3 bases and J lost 2, with 4 bases in between. The CDR3 loop spans 13 amino acids. Here the CDR3 reads CASSHTNTGELFF. In nucleotides, the CDR3 is TGCGCCAGCAGCCACACAAACACCGGGGAGCTGTTTTTT.

As concerns this clone: The same CDR3 arises from other DNA sequences in this sample as well. This chain links TRBV11-3 with TRBJ2-1; 9 nucleotides align to TRBD2. The ends lost 1 base at V and 5 bases at J; junction bases unmatched: 6. Germline loops: CDR1 SGHNT, CDR2 YENEEA. CDR3 length equals 16 residues. The CDR3 is CASSLVGLAGHNEQFF. Written as DNA, the CDR3 is TGTGCCAGCAGCTTAGTTGGGCTAGCGGGACACAATGAGCAGTTCTTC.

The table lists this clone with a count of one. V usage is TRBV2 and J usage is TRBJ1-5; 10 bases agree with TRBD1. V was pared by 7 bases and J by 6 bases, with 6 bases of the junction left unmatched. This CDR3 is built from 14 residues. Germline values: CDR1 SNHLY, CDR2 FYNNEI. The DNA of the CDR3 is TGTGCCAGCACGGGACAGGGGATCGGTCAGCCCCAGCATTTT. Residues: CASTGQGIGQPQHF.

This clone came up once. This chain uses TRBV6-4 with TRBJ1-1; D gene unclear. The CDR3 has 14 amino acids. V gave up 3 bases and J gave up 4 bases, with 12 bases separating them. Germline V gives CDR1 MRHNA, CDR2 SNTAGT. CDR3 amino acids: CASSERRGVTEAFF. The DNA of the CDR3 is TGTGCCAGCAGTGAGCGGCGTGGTGTCACTGAAGCTTTCTTT.

The CDR3: CASSPTGTSAGEQFF. CDR3 coding DNA: TGTGCCAGTAGCCCGACGGGGACTTCAGCGGGTGAGCAGTTCTTC. The V call is TRBV19, the J call TRBJ2-1; the D gene is possibly TRBD2 (6 bases). V gave up 6 bases and J gave up 9 bases, with 21 bases separating them. From germline, CDR1 is LNHDA and CDR2 SQIVND (reference sequence). The CDR3 extends over 15 amino acids.

The chain has TRBV21-1 and TRBJ1-5; the D call of TRBD1 is as the table states it, not checked on the DNA. TRBV21-1 has pseudogene status. This CDR3 is 14 amino acids long. The CDR3 spells CASSQTGRHQPQHF. DNA of the CDR3: TGTGCCAGCAGTCAGACAGGGCGACATCAGCCCCAGCATTTT.

The chain joins TRBV6-5 to TRBJ2-7; no clear D gene. CDR1 and CDR2 (germline): MNHEY, SVGAGI. Between the trimmed V and J ends, which lost 2 bases and 5 bases, there was a span of 4 bases. CDR3 length: 11 amino acids. The CDR3 DNA sequence: TGTGCCAGCAGTTACGAAAACGAGCAGTACTTC. This sequence encodes CASSYENEQYF.

This chain joins TRBV10-3 and TRBJ1-1; D is unresolved. The V end was cut by 11 bases, the J end by 3 bases, with 13 bases between. This CDR3 has 12 amino acids. Germline V lookup: CDR1 ENHRY, CDR2 SYGVKD. CDR3 loop: CASGGVDTEAFF. The CDR3 DNA sequence: TGTGCCTCAGGCGGGGTGGACACTGAAGCTTTCTTT.

V gene TRBV28 combines with J gene TRBJ2-3; D possibly corresponds to TRBD1 (5 bases). The CDR3 extends over 12 amino acids. Trimming took off 2 bases at V and 8 bases at J, with 8 bases between the two ends. Germline V gene sequence: CDR1 MDHEN, CDR2 SYDVKM. CDR3 sequence reads: CASSLRQGTQYF. The CDR3 bases are TGTGCCAGCAGTTTACGTCAGGGTACGCAGTATTTT.

V gene TRBV29-1 combines with J gene TRBJ1-1; TRBD1 agrees at 7 bases. The trim removed 2 bases at V and 4 bases at J, leaving 1 base unmatched. CDR1 is SQVTM and CDR2 is ANQGSEA in the germline V gene. This CDR3 spans 12 amino acids. The CDR3 DNA is TGCAGCGTTGAACCAGGGGGCACTGAAGCTTTCTTT. It encodes CSVEPGGTEAFF.

The chain's CDR3 is CSVVLGTHEQYF. In DNA, the CDR3 is TGCAGCGTTGTTTTGGGGACCCACGAGCAGTACTTC. The genes are TRBV29-1 and TRBJ2-7, with D perhaps given as TRBD1 or TRBD2 (5 bases each). The V end lost 4 bases, the J end lost 5 bases, and 12 bases lay between the germline ends. The germline V gene encodes CDR1 SQVTM and CDR2 ANQGSEA. CDR3 size: 12 residues.

The V gene is TRBV9, the J gene TRBJ2-2, with 7 bases fitting TRBD1. The J segment lost 6 bases and the V segment lost 0 bases, leaving 11 bases of the junction unmatched. This CDR3 is built from 17 residues. Germline V CDR1 and CDR2: SGDLS, YYNGEE. CDR3 sequence: CASSVAGPGGSPGELFF. In DNA, the CDR3 is TGTGCCAGCAGCGTAGCCGGTCCAGGGGGAAGTCCCGGGGAGCTGTTTTTT.

This chain joins TRBV28 and TRBJ1-5, with D hard to call. CDR3 length: 12 residues. The V end was cut by 4 bases, the J end by 2 bases, with 3 bases between. Germline-derived CDR1 and CDR2 are MDHEN and SYDVKM. The CDR3, as DNA: TGTGCCAGCAGTTGGGGCAATCAGCCCCAGCATTTT. It yields the protein CASSWGNQPQHF. The full variable domain, in which reference TRBV28 and TRBJ1-5 provide the parts outside the CDR3, is DVKVTQSSRYLVKRTGEKVFLECVQDMDHENMFWYRQDPGLGLRLIYFSYDVKMKEKGDIPEGYSVSREKKERFSLILESASTNQTSMYLCASSWGNQPQHFGDGTRLSIL.

The genes are TRBV30 and TRBJ2-2; D remains unclear. Trimming pared 0 bases from V and 5 bases from J, leaving 13 bases between. The CDR3 sequence is 15 residues long. Germline V gene lookup returns CDR1 GTSNPN and CDR2 SVGIG (reference sequence). The CDR3 DNA follows: TGTGCCTGGAGTGTATATGAAATTGGGACCGGGGAGCTGTTTTTT. Protein product: CAWSVYEIGTGELFF.

Only one count was recorded for this clone. CDR3 coding DNA: TGTGCCAGCAGCTGGACACAAAATCAGCCCCAGCATTTT. Protein: CASSWTQNQPQHF. The gene calls are TRBV6-2 or TRBV6-3 and TRBJ1-5; perhaps TRBD1 as D (5 bases). The germline CDR1 and CDR2 sequences are MNHEY and SVGEGT. Trimming took off 6 bases at V and 4 bases at J, with 10 bases between the two ends. CDR3 length: 13 amino acids.

This clone was detected only once. This rearrangement joins TRBV28 to TRBJ2-5; D gene ambiguous. This CDR3 spans 11 amino acids. Trimming shortened V by 4 bases and J by 3 bases, and 3 bases separated the two germline ends. Germline loops: CDR1 MDHEN, CDR2 SYDVKM. The CDR3 protein is CASSSKETQYF. The CDR3 coding sequence is TGTGCCAGCAGTTCCAAAGAGACCCAGTACTTC.

The chain uses TRBV10-2 and TRBJ2-1; D remains ambiguous. CDR3 size: 16 residues. V was cut by 1 base and J by 0 bases, with 10 bases left in between. The germline V gene has CDR1 WSHSY and CDR2 SAAADI. CDR3 coding DNA: TGCGCCAGCAGTGAGTTAGTGGAGAGCTCCTACAATGAGCAGTTCTTC. Residues: CASSELVESSYNEQFF.

The rearrangement joins TRBV6-6 to TRBJ2-1; tentative D call: TRBD2 (5 bases). The CDR3 extends over 12 amino acids. V lost 5 bases and J 16 bases, leaving 18 bases between the germline ends. Germline V gene data show CDR1 as MNHNY and CDR2 as SVGAGI (reference sequence). DNA for the CDR3: TGTGCCAGCAGTCCCCTAGAGAAGCGGTTTTTCTTC. This translates into CASSPLEKRFFF.

The genes are TRBV28 and TRBJ1-5; a possible D gene is TRBD1 (5 bases). The CDR3 is 14 amino acids. The V and J ends lost 3 bases and 0 bases respectively, with 6 bases between them. From germline, CDR1 is MDHEN and CDR2 SYDVKM. The CDR3 nucleotides read TGTGCCAGCAGTTTGACAGATAGCAATCAGCCCCAGCATTTT. It encodes CASSLTDSNQPQHF.